A single sample is the source of the 14 T cell receptor beta chains below, sequenced in a study of shared clonotypes between healthy human individuals. Measured with immunoSEQ multiplex PCR; TCRdb has only the in-frame clones, and not every one. Altogether roughly 300,000 clones are present, about nine tenths being singletons, with the ten largest covering 15% to 20%. Sequencing used memory CD8+ T cells sorted from blood. Subset here: CD45RO+ cells pooled with CCR7-negative TemRA cells. These receptors were collected from a man between 18 and 29 years old in good health.

V and J are TRBV4-3 and TRBJ2-1, with D possibly TRBD2 on 7 matching bases. V lost 4 bases and J lost 2, with 15 bases in between. The CDR3 spans 16 residues. From germline, CDR1 is LGHNA and CDR2 YSLEER. The CDR3 bases are TGCGCCAGCAGCCCCGGTTCGGGGGGCCCCTACAATGAGCAGTTCTTC. This codes for CASSPGSGGPYNEQFF.

V usage is TRBV5-6 and J usage is TRBJ1-2; a weak D match, TRBD1 (6 bases). V was trimmed by 2 bases and J by 2 bases, leaving 10 bases between them. The CDR3 is made up of 14 amino acids. CDR1 SGHDT and CDR2 YYEEEE come from the germline V gene. CDR3: CASSFGQLNYGYTF. CDR3 DNA sequence: TGTGCCAGCAGCTTTGGACAGCTGAACTATGGCTACACCTTC. The whole variable domain, filled in from reference TRBV5-6 and TRBJ1-2, reads DAGVTQSPTHLIKTRGQQVTLRCSPKSGHDTVSWYQQALGQGPQFIFQYYEEEERQRGNFPDRFSGHQFPNYSSELNVNALLLGDSALYLCASSFGQLNYGYTFGSGTRLTVV.

The chain uses TRBV27 and TRBJ2-3, with D possibly being TRBD1 or TRBD2 (5 bases each). With 0 bases removed from V and 0 bases from J, the gap between germline ends came to 13 bases. The germline gives CDR1 MNHEY, CDR2 SMNVEV (reference sequence). This CDR3 is built from 17 residues. CDR3 bases: TGTGCCAGCAGTTTATCGCTGGGACCGATTAGCACAGATACGCAGTATTTT. Translation: CASSLSLGPISTDTQYF.

This sequence joins TRBV10-3 and TRBJ1-1; tentatively, D is TRBD1 (5 bases). CDR1 is ENHRY, CDR2 SYGVKD, per germline. Trimming shortened V by 1 base and J by 1 base, and 7 bases separated the two germline ends. The CDR3 extends over 14 amino acids. CDR3 nucleotides: TGTGCCATCAGTGAGTGGGGACCGAACACTGAAGCTTTCTTT. Protein sequence: CAISEWGPNTEAFF.

This chain connects TRBV6-5 to TRBJ1-1, with 9 bases that match TRBD1. This CDR3 has 14 residues. V shed 7 bases, J shed 4 bases, and the junction held 7 bases outside the gene matches. Germline values: CDR1 MNHEY, CDR2 SVGAGI. CDR3 loop: CASNTGGAGTEAFF. The CDR3 region has the DNA TGTGCCAGCAACACAGGGGGCGCGGGCACTGAAGCTTTCTTT.

This rearrangement joins TRBV20-1 to TRBJ2-7; D remains ambiguous. The germline CDR1 and CDR2 sequences are DFQATT and SNEGSKA (reference sequence). V lost 0 bases and J lost 2, with 2 bases in between. The CDR3 sequence is 11 residues long. The CDR3 protein is CSARDPYEQYF. The CDR3 nucleotides read TGCAGTGCTAGAGATCCCTACGAGCAGTACTTC.

The CDR3 region has the DNA TGCAGCGCCCACGTTGCTAGCACGAATACGCAGTATTTT. Residues: CSAHVASTNTQYF. This rearrangement joins TRBV29-1 to TRBJ2-3; D possibly corresponds to TRBD2 (5 bases). The CDR3 extends over 13 amino acids. Germline V gives CDR1 SQVTM, CDR2 ANQGSEA. V lost 7 bases and J 7 bases, leaving 18 bases between the germline ends.

This chain connects TRBV10-2 to TRBJ1-4; 7 bases map to TRBD1. Germline trimming cut 9 bases from V and 0 bases from J; bases unmatched to any gene: 7. The V gene's germline CDR1 is WSHSY and CDR2 SAAADI. This CDR3 is 15 amino acids long. In DNA, the CDR3 is TGCGCCAGTTCACAGGGGCGAACAACTAATGAAAAACTGTTTTTT. It is translated as CASSQGRTTNEKLFF.

This rearrangement joins TRBV13 to TRBJ2-3; TRBD2 might be the D (6 bases). Germline V gene data show CDR1 as PRHDT and CDR2 as FYEKMQ (reference sequence). The CDR3 has 16 amino acids. The V and J ends lost 2 bases and 0 bases respectively, with 12 bases between them. CDR3 in amino acids: CASSLTSGYSTDTQYF. The CDR3, as DNA: TGTGCCAGCAGCTTAACCAGCGGGTACAGCACAGATACGCAGTATTTT.

Only one count was recorded for this clone. The chain couples TRBV18 to TRBJ2-7; tentatively, D is TRBD2 (6 bases). Deletions cut 0 bases from V and 1 base from J, with 10 bases between. In germline, CDR1 is KGHSH, CDR2 LQKENI. The CDR3 sequence is 15 residues long. This chain's CDR3 is CASSPPRDGSYEQYF. The CDR3 region has the DNA TGTGCCAGCTCACCACCGCGGGACGGTTCCTACGAGCAGTACTTC.

Only a few counts were recorded for this clone. The chain is built from TRBV6-1 and TRBJ1-1; no clear D gene. In germline, CDR1 is MNHNS, CDR2 SASEGT. The CDR3 runs to 15 residues. V lost 6 bases and J 4 bases, leaving 18 bases between the germline ends. The CDR3 DNA sequence: TGTGCCAGCAGCCCATACGCAGGTTTAGCCACTGAAGCTTTCTTT. Encoded protein: CASSPYAGLATEAFF.

Points on this clone: A junction end diverges from the germline sequence, so it may reflect a read error. The gene calls are TRBV6-4 and TRBJ2-7; 10 bases fit TRBD1. The CDR3 consists of 14 residues. Germline V lookup: CDR1 MRHNA, CDR2 SNTAGT. The CDR3 region has the DNA TGTGCCAGCAGTGACCCAGGACAGGGGGTGCCCAAGGACTTC. Its translation is CASSDPGQGVPKDF.

This rearrangement joins TRBV19 to TRBJ1-1; weak D call: TRBD1 (5 bases). The CDR3 loop spans 13 amino acids. The ends were cut back, 5 bases at V and 5 bases at J, with 12 bases in the middle. Germline V gene sequence: CDR1 LNHDA, CDR2 SQIVND (reference sequence). The CDR3 loop reads CASSPAGYTEAFF. The CDR3 DNA reads as TGTGCCAGTAGTCCCGCAGGGTATACTGAAGCTTTCTTT. Combining the CDR3 with reference TRBV19 and TRBJ1-1 gives the whole variable domain DGGITQSPKYLFRKEGQNVTLSCEQNLNHDAMYWYRQDPGQGLRLIYYSQIVNDFQKGDIAEGYSVSREKKESFPLTVTSAQKNPTAFYLCASSPAGYTEAFFGQGTRLTVV.

The chain uses TRBV2 and TRBJ2-5, with D perhaps matching TRBD1 (6 bases). The CDR3 consists of 16 residues. The germline V gene encodes CDR1 SNHLY and CDR2 FYNNEI. Deletions cut 3 bases from V and 3 bases from J, with 17 bases between. CDR3 nucleotide sequence: TGTGCCAGCAGTGATGCGTGGGGGCAGCGAGAAGAGACCCAGTACTTC. Amino acid sequence: CASSDAWGQREETQYF.